What follows describes a single T cell receptor beta chain. What it recognizes is unknown. Using immunoSEQ multiplex PCR, the repertoire was profiled, and TCRdb retains in-frame clones only, with some absent. The table lists around 2.3 million clones, approximately 96% of them singletons. This sample is part of a study of shared clonotypes between healthy human individuals. CDR3 length: 14 amino acids. Per germline, CDR1 KGHSH and CDR2 LQKENI. The V gene lost 0 bases and the J gene lost 6 bases, with 12 bases spanning the gap. Healthy adults negative for HIV, lacking recent acute infections or vaccinations, served as donors. Regarding the study as a whole: Donors were few, which limited the genetic and exposure-history diversity represented. Naive subsets, compared against memory subsets, generally had larger estimated richness values.

The sample taken for sequencing was naive CD4+ T cells sorted from blood. Subset: CD45RA+ positively selected. The V and J genes are TRBV18 and TRBJ2-7, with D hard to call. The source of this sequence is a man younger than 35 in good health. The CDR3 nucleotides read TGTGCCAGCTCACCACCCACACCTGTTAGCGAGCAGTACTTC. The encoded protein is CASSPPTPVSEQYF.